This record looks at one T cell receptor (beta chain) sequence and its context. Which cohort a participant joined came from the clinical history participants gave. Measured with immunoSEQ multiplex PCR; TCRdb has only the in-frame clones, and not every one. The table lists 150,000 to 200,000 clones, more than 70% of them singletons. This specimen belongs to a study of blood T cell repertoires in COVID-19. Whole-study context: In each case, the material was cDNA or gDNA derived from T cells, B-cell-depleted T cells, or PBMCs.

CDR1 is MNHEY and CDR2 is SMNVEV in the germline V gene (reference sequence). V lost 2 bases, J lost 2 bases, and 4 bases stayed unmatched. The CDR3 runs to 16 residues. Sequencing was carried out using PBMCs or T cells enriched from blood (not recorded which). The source of this sequence is a man aged 35 to 55 who had recovered from COVID-19. The chain recombines TRBV27 with TRBJ2-2; TRBD1 aligns across 8 bases. CDR3 loop: CASSLKGQVNTGELFF. The CDR3 coding sequence is TGTGCCAGCAGTTTAAAGGGACAGGTCAACACCGGGGAGCTGTTTTTT.